This entry is about one T cell receptor (beta chain). Sequencing was performed with immunoSEQ multiplex PCR; in TCRdb, only in-frame clones are kept and a portion is missing. The sample contains some 36,000 clones, under 95% of which appear only once. These data are taken from a study of T cell changes during pregnancy in multiple sclerosis. The CDR3 loop spans 15 amino acids. Per the germline V gene, CDR1 is SGHNT and CDR2 is YYREEE (reference sequence). V shed 2 bases and J shed 4 bases, with 16 bases lying between them. Sequenced here: peripheral blood, sampled in the second trimester of pregnancy. J is TRBJ2-7 and V is TRBV5-4; tentative D call: TRBD2 (6 bases). This TCR derives from a female donor in good health, enrolled as a control in a pregnancy study. The CDR3 loop is CASSFEDSGRYEQYF. The CDR3, as DNA: TGTGCCAGCAGCTTCGAGGATAGCGGACGATACGAGCAGTACTTC. The variable domain in full, completed from reference TRBV5-4 and TRBJ2-7, reads ETGVTQSPTHLIKTRGQQVTLRCSSQSGHNTVSWYQQALGQGPQFIFQYYREEENGRGNFPPRFSGLQFPNYSSELNVNALELDDSALYLCASSFEDSGRYEQYFGPGTRLTVT.